This T cell receptor beta chain stems from a study of post-analysis software for immune sequencing data. Study observations and caveats: The study found significantly lower normalized Chao1 diversity in multiple sclerosis patients than in controls.

Unique molecular identifiers were built into the TCR beta cDNA libraries. Using its own MiXCR run on the PCR reads, TCRdb lists one record per CDR3 protein. The repertoire consists of 160,000 or so distinct CDR3 sequences, with about 36% occurring once and the leading ten covering 28%. In this sample, this clonotype turned up a few times. Its specificity is not known. The V end was cut by 5 bases, the J end by 3 bases, with 7 bases between. Germline V lookup: CDR1 MRHNA, CDR2 SNTAGT. The CDR3 is 13 residues long. This clonotype originated in a girl between 10 and 17 years old with multiple sclerosis. This chain uses TRBV6-4 with TRBJ2-2; TRBD1 might be the D (6 bases). The source was blood, collected after autologous hematopoietic stem cell transplantation. The CDR3 region is CASSNRDTGELFF. The CDR3, as DNA: TGTGCCAGCAGTAACAGGGACACCGGGGAGCTGTTTTTT.